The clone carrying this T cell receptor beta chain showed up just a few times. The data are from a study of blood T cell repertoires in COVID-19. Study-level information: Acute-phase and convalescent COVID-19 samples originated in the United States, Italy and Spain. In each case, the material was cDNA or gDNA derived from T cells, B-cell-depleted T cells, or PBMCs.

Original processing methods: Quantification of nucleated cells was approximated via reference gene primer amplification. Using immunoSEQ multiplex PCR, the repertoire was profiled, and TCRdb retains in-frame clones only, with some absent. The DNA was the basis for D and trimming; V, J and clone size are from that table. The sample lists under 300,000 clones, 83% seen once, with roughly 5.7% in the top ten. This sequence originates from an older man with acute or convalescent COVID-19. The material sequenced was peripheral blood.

Here the CDR3 reads CASSPGLAEYNEQFF. DNA for the CDR3: TGTGCCAGCAGCCCCGGACTAGCGGAATACAATGAGCAGTTCTTC. This chain uses TRBV9 with TRBJ2-1, with 10 nucleotides matching TRBD2. V was clipped by 4 bases and J by 4 bases; unmatched bases: 5. The CDR3 spans 15 residues. The germline V gene has CDR1 SGDLS and CDR2 YYNGEE.